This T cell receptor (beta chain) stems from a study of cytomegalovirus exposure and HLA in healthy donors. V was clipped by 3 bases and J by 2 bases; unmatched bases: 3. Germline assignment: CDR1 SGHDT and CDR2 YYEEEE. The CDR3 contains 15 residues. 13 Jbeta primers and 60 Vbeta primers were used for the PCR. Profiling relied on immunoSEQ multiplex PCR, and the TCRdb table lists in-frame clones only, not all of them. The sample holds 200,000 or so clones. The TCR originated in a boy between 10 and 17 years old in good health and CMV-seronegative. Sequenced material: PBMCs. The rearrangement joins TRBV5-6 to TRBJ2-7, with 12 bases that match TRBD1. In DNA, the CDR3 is TGTGCCAGCAGCTGGGGGGACAGGGGGCCCTACGAGCAGTACTTC. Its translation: CASSWGDRGPYEQYF. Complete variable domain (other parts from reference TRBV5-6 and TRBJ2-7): DAGVTQSPTHLIKTRGQQVTLRCSPKSGHDTVSWYQQALGQGPQFIFQYYEEEERQRGNFPDRFSGHQFPNYSSELNVNALLLGDSALYLCASSWGDRGPYEQYFGPGTRLTVT.